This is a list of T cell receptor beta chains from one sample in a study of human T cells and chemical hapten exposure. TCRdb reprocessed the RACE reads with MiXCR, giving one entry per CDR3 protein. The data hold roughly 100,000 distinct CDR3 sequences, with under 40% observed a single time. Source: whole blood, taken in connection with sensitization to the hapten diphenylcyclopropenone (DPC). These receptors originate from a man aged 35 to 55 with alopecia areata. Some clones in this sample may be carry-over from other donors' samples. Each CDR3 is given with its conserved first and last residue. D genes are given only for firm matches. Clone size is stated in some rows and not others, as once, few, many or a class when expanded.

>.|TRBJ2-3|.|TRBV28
TGTGCCAGCAGTTTGGGGGTCCACACAGATACGCAGTATTTT
CASSLGVHTDTQYF
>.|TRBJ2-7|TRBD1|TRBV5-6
TGTGCCAGCAGCTTCGACAGGGGGGGCCGCTACGAGCAGTACTTC
CASSFDRGGRYEQYF
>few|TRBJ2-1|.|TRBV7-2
TGTGCCAGCAGCTTGGGACAAAACTCCTACAATGAGCAGTTCTTC
CASSLGQNSYNEQFF
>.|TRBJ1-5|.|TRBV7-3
TGTGCCAGCAGCTTAGAAGCTCATCAGCCCCAGCATTTT
CASSLEAHQPQHF
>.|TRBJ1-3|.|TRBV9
TGTGCCAGCAGCTATACGGGGGGGGCCGGAAACACCATATATTTT
CASSYTGGAGNTIYF
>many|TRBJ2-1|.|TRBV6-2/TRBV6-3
TGTGCCAGCAGAGACGGGTTATACAATGAGCAGTTCTTC
CASRDGLYNEQFF
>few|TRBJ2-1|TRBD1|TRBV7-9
TGTGCCAGCAGCTTGGGGGACAGTTCCTACAATGAGCAGTTCTTC
CASSLGDSSYNEQFF
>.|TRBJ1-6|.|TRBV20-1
TGCAGTGCTAGAGATCGGGGAGTGGTTTCACCCCTCCACTTT
CSARDRGVVSPLHF
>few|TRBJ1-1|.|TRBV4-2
TGTGCCAGCAGCCAGGAACAGGGTCTGAACACTGAAGCTTTCTTT
CASSQEQGLNTEAFF
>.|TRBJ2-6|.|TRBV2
TGTGCCAGCTGGGTCGGGGCCAACGTCCTGACTTTC
CASWVGANVLTF
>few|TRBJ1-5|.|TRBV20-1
TGCAGTGCTAAGTGGGCCTCAGGGAGCAATCAGCCCCAGCATTTT
CSAKWASGSNQPQHF
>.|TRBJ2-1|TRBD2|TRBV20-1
TGCAGTGCCTATACTAGCGGGAGTAAAAATGAGCAGTTCTTC
CSAYTSGSKNEQFF
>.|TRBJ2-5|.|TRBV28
TGTGCCAGCAGTGTAGTACAGGGTTACCAAGAGACCCAGTACTTC
CASSVVQGYQETQYF
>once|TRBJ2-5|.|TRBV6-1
TGTGCCATCGCACGGGGTCCAGGAGAGACCCAGTACTTC
CAIARGPGETQYF
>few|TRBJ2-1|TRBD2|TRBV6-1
TGTGCCAGCAGAACTACTAGCGTCGGTGGGTTCTTC
CASRTTSVGGFF
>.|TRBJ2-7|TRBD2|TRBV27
TGTGCCAGCAGTACAGCGGGAGTTGAAGCGTATAGGCAGTACTTC
CASSTAGVEAYRQYF
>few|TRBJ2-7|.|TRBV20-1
TGCAGTGCTAGAGATCCAAGCTCCCACGAGCAGTACTTC
CSARDPSSHEQYF
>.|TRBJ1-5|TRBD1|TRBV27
TGTGCCAGCAGTTGGCAGGGGGGTCAGCCCCAGCATTTT
CASSWQGGQPQHF
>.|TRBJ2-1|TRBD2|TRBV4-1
TGCGCCAGGAATGGACCAACGGGACTAGCGGGATTTCGGGAGCAGTTCTTC
CARNGPTGLAGFREQFF
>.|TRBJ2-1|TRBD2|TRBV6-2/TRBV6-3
TGTGCCAGCAGTTACTCACTAGCGGGGTACTCCTACAATGAGCAGTTCTTC
CASSYSLAGYSYNEQFF
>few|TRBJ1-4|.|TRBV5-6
TGTGCCAGCAGCTTGAGAGGGGCGGAACTGTTTTTT
CASSLRGAELFF
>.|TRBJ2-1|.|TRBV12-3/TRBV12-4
TGTGCCAGCAGTGACCGGGACATTAAGCCGTTCTTC
CASSDRDIKPFF
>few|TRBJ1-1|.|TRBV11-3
TGTGCCAGCAGCTCCCGGGACTCAAACACTGAAGCTTTCTTT
CASSSRDSNTEAFF
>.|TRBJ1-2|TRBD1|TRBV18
TGTGCCAGCTCACCGACAGGGACCGGCTACACCTTC
CASSPTGTGYTF
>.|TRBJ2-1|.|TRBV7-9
TGTGCCAGCAGCCAGGTAACAGGCAGCCACAATGAGCAGTTCTTC
CASSQVTGSHNEQFF
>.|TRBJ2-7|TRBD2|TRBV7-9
TGTGCCAGCAGCTTATCGACTAGCGGTTCCTACGAGCAGTACTTC
CASSLSTSGSYEQYF
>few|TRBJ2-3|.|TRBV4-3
TGCGCCAGCAGCCAAGAATTAGCGGTTACTAGCACAGATACGCAGTATTTT
CASSQELAVTSTDTQYF
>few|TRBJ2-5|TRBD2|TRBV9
TGTGCCAGCAGTGGCGTACTATCCGGGAGGTTCCAAGAGACCCAGTACTTC
CASSGVLSGRFQETQYF
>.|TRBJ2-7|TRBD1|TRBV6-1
TGTGCCAGCAGCGCAACGACAGGGAACCTCAACTACGAGCAGTACTTC
CASSATTGNLNYEQYF
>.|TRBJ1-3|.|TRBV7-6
TGTGCCAGCAGCTTGGGCCAGGGCCATAAAGGAAACACCATATATTTT
CASSLGQGHKGNTIYF
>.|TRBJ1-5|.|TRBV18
TGTGCCAGCTCACCGGCAAGGGGTCTTAATCAGCCCCAGCATTTT
CASSPARGLNQPQHF
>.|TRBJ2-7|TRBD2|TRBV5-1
TGCGCCAGCAGCTGGTATAGCGGGATGTCATACGAGCAGTACTTC
CASSWYSGMSYEQYF
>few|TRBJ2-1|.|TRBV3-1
TGTGCCAGCAGCGGGAGGCAAACGACTCCTGGGCAGTTCTTC
CASSGRQTTPGQFF